The following is a T cell receptor beta chain sequence with its context. This clonotype has only a few counts. Its antigen remains unidentified. There are no base qualities to consult, and no much larger clone falls within one base. The sample's time point label, in plain terms: patch test 1, 2 weeks after DPC sensitization. Reading the label with the study, this specimen's treatment or condition is: therapeutic diphenylcyclopropenone sensitization with weekly scalp DPC. At every patch-test visit, the blood draw took place before the patch test was put on. Patients were eligible if aged 18 to 70, diagnosed with alopecia and judged suitable for DPC therapy, and pregnant patients were excluded. Unfractionated whole blood was collected in Tempus Blood RNA tubes, and total RNA was extracted from that blood. These data originate in a study of human T cells and chemical hapten exposure (dated by TCRdb to about 2021). About the investigation overall: For sensitization, 2% DPC in acetone was applied to a 2 cm by 2 cm area of upper inner arm skin. Throughout the study period of about 25 weeks, patients also received therapeutic DPC doses to the scalp every week. Patch tests used Finn chambers with 0.01% DPC on the upper back, scored after 6 days by International Contact Dermatitis Research Group standards. The patient cohort, mostly female, included alopecia areata with under or over 50% scalp involvement, alopecia totalis and alopecia universalis. The libraries were sequenced as a pool, and the TCR yield per sample differed mostly because of small variations in library volumes within the pool. This study followed changes in the peripheral blood TCR repertoire in vivo during primary and secondary sensitization of alopecia patients to the hapten diphenylcyclopropenone (DPC). Blood samples were taken from patients before sensitization (week 0) and at 2, 6 and about 24 weeks after DPC sensitization. Under 30 alopecia patients gave blood for TCR sequencing at one to four time points (pre-sensitization, 2, 6 and 24 weeks). What the research found in general, with its limitations: Patch test score correlated positively with the number of PT1 expanded TCRs, reaching significance at thresholds 8, 16 and 32 but not at 4. No change with DPC sensitization was found in the number of TCRs above 1 in 1000 frequency, and no evidence of global repertoire structure alterations was found. After repeated subsampling, changes were observed in the strength of the expansion versus patch-test correlation and in the threshold at which the correlation became significant. Expanded TCRs formed significantly more large CDR3 similarity clusters than pre-sensitization or healthy control sets, consistent with antigen-driven responses. Because all patients had alopecia, a presumed autoimmune disease, the immune response of the patients might differ from that of healthy individuals.

V and J are truncated by 7 bases and 0 bases respectively, leaving an intervening sequence of 11 bases. The CDR3 runs 14 amino acids, cysteine and phenylalanine included. The retained sequence is limited to the CDR3, 42 bases, with the frame set at the first base. CDR1 is given as SGHTA and CDR2 as FQGNSA, both from the germline V gene. The protocol used for the library was RACE. The sample was run on a NextSeq 500. During library preparation, unique molecular identifiers were attached to individual cDNA molecules so that TCRs could be counted quantitatively and reproducibly. From each blood RNA sample, both TCR alpha and TCR beta chains were sequenced. Per the original workflow: Samples had a median of around 92,000 TCRs, with a range from about 23,224 to 690,600. V, J and CDR3 annotation of the TCR reads was performed with the Decombinator software suite. Every sample was subsampled to the same number of TCRs (28,000) for the PS versus PT1 abundance plots. Expanded TCRs were defined as absent before sensitization and observed at least eight times at the 2-week time point. The raw public data were reprocessed by TCRdb itself: fastp quality trimming at Q25, MiXCR clonotype calling, in-frame beta chains only. Identical CDR3 protein sequences are pooled into one entry, listed with their most common genes and DNA. These V and J calls rely on TCRdb rather than the paper's analysis. This sample has nearly 350,000 distinct CDR3 sequences in its table, and 5.5% to 8% of those were observed once. More than 7% of the sample goes to the ten largest clones.

The sequencing used whole blood, collected in connection with sensitization to the hapten diphenylcyclopropenone (DPC). The source of this sequence is a woman between 18 and 30 years old with alopecia areata. Some clones in this sample may be carry-over from other donors' samples. The chain couples TRBV7-2 to TRBJ2-3; tentative D gene TRBD1, with 5 bases matching. The CDR3 reads CASKTAASTDTQYF. The DNA sequence is as follows: TGTGCCAGCAAGACAGCCGCTAGCACAGATACGCAGTATTTT.